Below, 9 T cell receptor beta chains from the same sample are listed, as sequenced in a study of blood T cells in healthy people across ages. A sample-barcoded 5' primer and a J-beta primer mix were used in a second PCR of roughly 6 to 12 cycles. Via MiXCR, TCRdb re-called the 5' RACE reads, giving one row per CDR3 protein. The sample lists some 900,000 distinct CDR3 sequences; roughly 48% were seen once. The sequenced sample consisted of blood. The receptors were gathered from a man in his thirties or forties in good health.

Only a few counts were recorded for this clonotype. CDR3 nucleotide sequence: TGCGCCAGCAGCCAAGTCGACCGGGGGGCCACAGATACGCAGTATTTT. Translated: CASSQVDRGATDTQYF. The chain combines TRBV4-1 with TRBJ2-3, with D perhaps matching TRBD2 (7 bases). Germline V gives CDR1 MGHRA, CDR2 YSYEKL. The CDR3 is 16 amino acids. V was clipped by 1 base and J by 2 bases, with 13 bases between them.

This clonotype showed up just a few times. The chain carries TRBV13 and TRBJ2-5; weak D call: TRBD1 (6 bases). Per germline, CDR1 PRHDT and CDR2 FYEKMQ (reference sequence). The CDR3 sequence is 14 residues long. The V end was cut by 3 bases, the J end by 0 bases, with 8 bases between. CDR3 residues: CASSFGQYQETQYF. In DNA, the CDR3 is TGTGCCAGCAGCTTTGGACAGTACCAAGAGACCCAGTACTTC.

The CDR3 protein is CASSLGRTTYEQYF. As DNA, the CDR3 is TGTGCCAGCAGTTTAGGTCGGACAACCTACGAGCAGTACTTC. The chain links TRBV28 to TRBJ2-7, with D tentatively TRBD1 (5 bases). Trimming removed 2 bases from V and 2 bases from J, with 10 bases in between. The CDR3 runs 14 residues. Looked up from germline, CDR1 is MDHEN and CDR2 is SYDVKM.

CDR3: CATGSRRADTQYF. CDR3 DNA sequence: TGTGCCACCGGGTCCCGTCGGGCAGATACGCAGTATTTT. The V and J genes are TRBV24-1 and TRBJ2-3, with D unclear. Deletions cut 9 bases from V and 4 bases from J, with 13 bases between. Germline V gives CDR1 KGHDR, CDR2 SFDVKD. This CDR3 is built from 13 residues.

The chain is built from TRBV27 and TRBJ1-2; D possibly corresponds to TRBD1 (6 bases). In germline, CDR1 is MNHEY, CDR2 SMNVEV (reference sequence). This CDR3 is 16 amino acids long. Trimming shortened V by 0 bases and J by 5 bases, and 16 bases separated the two germline ends. In DNA form, the CDR3 reads TGTGCCAGCAGTTTATCGCAGGGGCATAGGATATATGGCTACACCTTC. Amino acids: CASSLSQGHRIYGYTF.

V and J are TRBV3-1 and TRBJ1-2; maybe TRBD1 (6 bases). Germline values: CDR1 LGHDT, CDR2 YNNKEL (reference sequence). This CDR3 contains 16 residues. V was clipped by 0 bases and J by 1 base, with 12 bases between them. CDR3 residues: CASSQDRAGDNYGYTF. The CDR3 DNA reads as TGTGCCAGCAGCCAAGATCGGGCAGGGGATAACTATGGCTACACCTTC.

This clonotype was picked up a small number of times. The chain combines TRBV2 with TRBJ1-2, with no clear D. The CDR3 is made up of 13 amino acids. The germline V gene has CDR1 SNHLY and CDR2 FYNNEI. Trimming stripped 2 bases from V and 2 bases from J, with 6 bases between. The CDR3 spells CASSEWENYGYTF. The CDR3 DNA follows: TGTGCCAGCAGTGAATGGGAAAACTATGGCTACACCTTC.

The genes are TRBV29-1 and TRBJ2-5; the D gene is possibly TRBD2 (7 bases). Germline V gene lookup returns CDR1 SQVTM and CDR2 ANQGSEA. The V and J ends lost 3 bases and 5 bases respectively, with 10 bases between them. This CDR3 has 12 residues. The CDR3 nucleotides read TGCAGCGTTGACGGGGGGCTCGAGACCCAGTACTTC. This sequence encodes CSVDGGLETQYF.

To note about this clonotype: Being one base from a much bigger clone, this may be a read error. J is TRBJ2-2 and V is TRBV4-3, with D possibly matching TRBD1 (6 bases). From germline, CDR1 is LGHNA and CDR2 YSLEER. CDR3 size: 16 residues. The V end lost 3 bases, the J end lost 6 bases, and 17 bases lay between the germline ends. In DNA form, the CDR3 reads TGCGCCAGCAGCCATATTGGACAGAGGGGCCCCGGGGAGCTGTTTTTT. It is translated as CASSHIGQRGPGELFF.